This T cell receptor beta chain was retrieved from a study of OX40 agonist ivuxolimab in advanced cancers. Study-wide background: Dose-escalation subjects each had hepatocellular carcinoma, melanoma, renal cell or head and neck cancer. Males comprised about 84% of the group, whose mean age was about 62 years (range about 20 to 85).

General study results and limits: The study observed clonal expansion of CD4+ and CD8+ blood T cells by week 6 at 0.1 to 3.0 mg/kg.

V was clipped by 6 bases and J by 2 bases, with 16 bases between them. The CDR3 is 15 residues long. Per germline, CDR1 KGHSH and CDR2 LQKENI. For this clone: Its specificity is unknown.

TCRdb's table, derived via immunoSEQ multiplex PCR, lists solely in-frame clones and lacks some. The sample has 70,000 to 95,000 clones; roughly 93% are singletons. The starting material was CD4+ or CD8+ T cells sorted from blood, obtained in a trial of the OX40 agonist ivuxolimab. The chain employs TRBV18 and TRBJ1-2, with no clear D. The sequence was obtained from an adult with an advanced solid tumor such as melanoma, head and neck, liver or kidney cancer. CDR3 sequence (DNA): TGTGCCAGCTCGACGGAGGGCGTAATGAACTATGGCTACACCTTC. Encoded protein: CASSTEGVMNYGYTF.